These T cell receptor beta chains were read from a single sample in a study of T cell changes during pregnancy in multiple sclerosis. Sequencing used immunoSEQ multiplex PCR; TCRdb keeps in-frame clones, though not all of them. The sample contains some 80,000 clones, more than 70% of which appear only once. Sequenced here: peripheral blood, sampled in the first trimester of pregnancy. These receptors originate from a female donor in good health, enrolled as a control in a pregnancy study. Each CDR3 is given with its conserved first and last residue. The order of the fields is J gene, D gene, clone size, V gene, CDR3 protein, CDR3 DNA. D genes are given only for firm matches. Where a row states a size, it is once, few, many or the class of an expanded clone; other rows omit it.

>TRBJ2-3|NA|NA|TRBV5-1
CASSLASVTDTQYF
TGCGCCAGCAGCCTGGCGTCGGTCACAGATACGCAGTATTTT
>TRBJ2-1|TRBD2|NA|TRBV11-2
CASSRLSGRAQGEQFF
TGTGCCAGCAGCCGCCTAAGCGGGAGGGCCCAGGGTGAGCAGTTCTTC
>TRBJ2-7|NA|NA|TRBV27
CASSGGQTSYEQYF
TGTGCCAGCAGTGGGGGACAGACTAGCTACGAGCAGTACTTC
>TRBJ2-6|TRBD1|NA|TRBV13
CASSLRGQGGNSGANVLTF
TGTGCCAGCAGCTTAAGGGGGCAGGGCGGAAACTCTGGGGCCAACGTCCTGACTTTC
>TRBJ1-3|NA|NA|TRBV5-6
CASSGGWGQENTIYF
TGTGCCAGCAGCGGAGGATGGGGGCAAGAAAACACCATATATTTT
>TRBJ1-1|NA|NA|TRBV9
CASSAGQITEAFF
TGTGCCAGCAGCGCAGGACAGATCACTGAAGCTTTCTTT
>TRBJ1-5|NA|NA|TRBV2
CASTRGGNQPQHF
TGTGCCAGCACCCGCGGGGGGAATCAGCCCCAGCATTTT
>TRBJ2-1|NA|once|TRBV2
CASRVGQGISIEFF
NA
>TRBJ2-7|NA|NA|TRBV7-2
CASSDSRRSGEQYF
TGTGCCAGCAGCGACTCTCGGCGGTCCGGTGAGCAGTACTTC
>TRBJ2-7|NA|NA|TRBV7-9
CASSLESQGGSYEQYF
TGTGCCAGCAGCTTAGAGTCACAAGGGGGCTCCTACGAGCAGTACTTC
>TRBJ2-7|TRBD1|NA|TRBV18
CASSSTTGAYEQYF
TGTGCCAGCTCATCGACTACAGGGGCCTACGAGCAGTACTTC
>TRBJ2-2|NA|NA|TRBV11-2
CASMESSTGELFF
TGTGCCAGCATGGAGAGCAGCACCGGGGAGCTGTTTTTT
>TRBJ2-5|NA|NA|TRBV7-8
CASSSGRVETQYF
TGTGCCAGCAGCTCCGGTCGGGTAGAGACCCAGTACTTC
>TRBJ2-1|NA|NA|TRBV9
CASSAHYRVGQFF
TGTGCCAGCAGCGCCCACTACAGGGTAGGGCAGTTCTTC
>TRBJ1-2|NA|NA|TRBV28
CASSLGGWDYGYTF
TGTGCCAGCAGTTTGGGGGGTTGGGACTATGGCTACACCTTC
>TRBJ2-3|TRBD2|NA|TRBV5-4
CASSPREGGPGDTQYF
TGTGCCAGCAGCCCTCGGGAGGGGGGGCCGGGAGATACGCAGTATTTT
>TRBJ1-1|NA|NA|TRBV19
CASSGRVGEAFF
TGTGCCAGTAGCGGCAGGGTTGGTGAAGCTTTCTTT
>TRBJ2-7|TRBD1|NA|TRBV4-1
CASSQERPGGYEQYF
TGCGCCAGCAGCCAAGAACGTCCAGGGGGCTACGAGCAGTACTTC
>TRBJ1-2|NA|NA|TRBV9
CASSVDPQANYGYTF
TGTGCCAGCAGCGTAGACCCCCAGGCTAACTATGGCTACACCTTC
>TRBJ2-5|TRBD2|NA|TRBV29-1
CSVRTGGGETQYF
TGCAGCGTGCGGACTGGGGGGGGAGAGACCCAGTACTTC
>TRBJ1-2|NA|NA|TRBV6-4
CASSDSTWGGSYGYTF
TGTGCCAGCAGTGACTCAACCTGGGGAGGATCTTATGGCTACACCTTC
>TRBJ1-2|NA|NA|TRBV18
CASSPAGANYGYTF
TGTGCCAGCTCACCAGCGGGGGCTAACTATGGCTACACCTTC
>TRBJ1-3|NA|NA|TRBV29-1
CSVSGTRNRVSGNTIYF
TGCAGCGTCTCTGGGACGAGAAACAGGGTCTCTGGAAACACCATATATTTT
>TRBJ1-5|TRBD1|once|TRBV5-5
CASSFGTVGNQPQHF
TGTGCCAGCAGCTTCGGGACAGTCGGGAATCAGCCCCAGCATTTT
>TRBJ1-1|TRBD1|NA|TRBV28
CASSYRGQAFF
TGTGCCAGCAGTTACAGGGGGCAAGCTTTCTTT
>TRBJ2-2|NA|NA|TRBV14
CASSLRRGDMTGELFF
TGTGCCAGCAGCCTCAGGCGCGGGGATATGACCGGGGAGCTGTTTTTT
>TRBJ2-5|TRBD1|once|TRBV7-7
CASSYSGGGGETQYF
TGTGCTAGCAGCTACTCAGGGGGCGGTGGGGAGACCCAGTACTTC
>TRBJ1-5|NA|NA|TRBV11-2
CASSLDITGGNQPQHF
TGTGCCAGCAGCTTAGATATCACGGGGGGCAATCAGCCCCAGCATTTT
>TRBJ2-5|TRBD1|NA|TRBV5-1
CASSFPDRQETQYF
TGCGCCAGCAGCTTCCCGGACAGGCAAGAGACCCAGTACTTC
>TRBJ2-3|TRBD2|NA|TRBV5-1
CASSLVSRGGRGLLYDTDTQYF
TGCGCCAGCAGCTTGGTCTCCCGGGGGGGCCGGGGACTTTTATACGACACAGATACGCAGTATTTT
>TRBJ1-1|NA|NA|TRBV29-1
CSVDMGQGNIPNTEAFF
TGCAGCGTTGATATGGGGCAGGGCAATATCCCGAACACTGAAGCTTTCTTT
>TRBJ1-2|NA|NA|TRBV15
CATSTITGNGYTF
TGTGCCACCAGCACAATCACAGGGAATGGCTACACCTTC
>TRBJ1-1|NA|NA|TRBV6-6
CASSSRTFGNTEAFF
TGTGCCAGCAGTTCCCGGACATTTGGGAACACTGAAGCTTTCTTT
>TRBJ1-2|NA|NA|TRBV5-1
CASSLDQGYGYTF
TGCGCCAGCAGCTTGGACCAGGGGTATGGCTACACCTTC